The 9 T cell receptor beta chains reported below all come from one sample, sequenced in a study of identical twins (TCRdb year 2016). Preparation of the library involved 5' RACE. Reads for this sample came from an Illumina HiSeq 2000. In-frame beta chains were kept once TCRdb had trimmed the public reads at Q25 with fastp and called clones with MiXCR. Every entry covers one CDR3 protein and lists the most common genes and DNA from its rows. The sample table lists 500,000 to 600,000 distinct CDR3 sequences, less than 25% of them with a count of one. The ten most abundant clones make up 0.91% of the sample. These data were also reused for a study on T cells expressing NK-cell markers.

The sequenced material came from CD4+ T cells sorted from blood. All receptors come from a woman aged 18-29 years in good health.

The chain uses TRBV7-8 and TRBJ2-5; D is uncertain. The V and J ends lost 3 bases and 3 bases respectively, with 20 bases between them. Germline V gene sequence: CDR1 SGHVS, CDR2 FQNEAQ. This CDR3 has 17 amino acids. The CDR3 region has the DNA TGTGCCAGCAGCTTTTCGGCGGTCCAAGGGTCCAAAGAGACCCAGTACTTC. Amino acid sequence: CASSFSAVQGSKETQYF.

The gene calls are TRBV10-3 and TRBJ1-5; D remains unclear. The CDR3 is 12 residues long. V shed 5 bases and J shed 2 bases, with 4 bases lying between them. CDR1 is ENHRY and CDR2 is SYGVKD in the germline V gene. The CDR3 reads CAISSGNQPQHF. The CDR3 bases are TGTGCCATCAGTTCCGGCAATCAGCCCCAGCATTTT.

The rearrangement uses TRBV10-3 and TRBJ1-2; D not certain. V was pared by 6 bases and J by 4 bases, with 15 bases between. Germline assignment: CDR1 ENHRY and CDR2 SYGVKD. This CDR3 is built from 14 residues. CDR3: CAIRPRGETYGYTF. As DNA, the CDR3 is TGTGCCATCAGGCCTCGTGGGGAGACCTATGGCTACACCTTC.

This clonotype occurred many times. The rearrangement joins TRBV12-3 or TRBV12-4 to TRBJ2-5; 7 bases match TRBD1. V was clipped by 8 bases and J by 5 bases; unmatched bases: 8. This CDR3 comprises 13 residues. The CDR3 reads CASGNRDSETQYF. CDR3 DNA sequence: TGTGCCAGCGGGAACCGGGACAGCGAGACCCAGTACTTC.

This clonotype appeared a few times. This chain connects TRBV6-6 to TRBJ1-1, with no clear D. The ends were cut back, 3 bases at V and 6 bases at J, with 11 bases in the middle. The CDR3 sequence is 13 residues long. CDR1 MNHNY and CDR2 SVGAGI come from the germline V gene (reference sequence). The CDR3: CASSYYSEAEAFF. CDR3 nucleotides: TGTGCCAGCAGTTATTATTCGGAGGCTGAAGCTTTCTTT.

Only a few counts were recorded for this clonotype. The chain employs TRBV12-3 or TRBV12-4 and TRBJ1-2; maybe TRBD1 (5 bases). The germline V and J ends were trimmed by 8 bases and 8 bases, with 12 bases remaining between them. The CDR3 loop spans 11 amino acids. CDR3 amino acids: CASRLQGGYTF. CDR3 in DNA: TGTGCCAGCCGCCTCCAGGGAGGCTACACCTTC.

This clonotype has just a few counts. The genes are TRBV20-1 and TRBJ2-6; D remains ambiguous. The ends were cut back, 5 bases at V and 1 base at J, with 6 bases in the middle. The length of the CDR3 is 13 residues. The V gene's germline CDR1 is DFQATT and CDR2 SNEGSKA (reference sequence). In DNA, the CDR3 is TGCAGTGCTTTCCGGTCTGGGGCCAACGTCCTGACTTTC. Translation: CSAFRSGANVLTF.

In this sample, this clonotype turned up a few times. The V and J genes are TRBV11-2 and TRBJ2-7; TRBD2 is a possible D gene (7 bases). This CDR3 is built from 15 residues. Trimming removed 5 bases at V and 6 bases at J, with 20 bases between. Germline assignment: CDR1 SGHAT and CDR2 FQNNGV. The CDR3 DNA follows: TGTGCCAGCAGCCCCATTCGGGGGGCGAGAGGCGAGCAGTACTTC. Protein product: CASSPIRGARGEQYF.

This clonotype has more than one count but fewer than ten. J is TRBJ1-5 and V is TRBV6-5; D not certain. From germline, CDR1 is MNHEY and CDR2 SVGAGI. The CDR3 covers 17 residues. Trimming took 0 bases from V and 1 from J, leaving 13 bases between them. The CDR3 loop reads CASSYSLVGGSNQPQHF. The CDR3 DNA reads as TGTGCCAGCAGTTACTCCCTCGTGGGTGGGAGCAATCAGCCCCAGCATTTT.